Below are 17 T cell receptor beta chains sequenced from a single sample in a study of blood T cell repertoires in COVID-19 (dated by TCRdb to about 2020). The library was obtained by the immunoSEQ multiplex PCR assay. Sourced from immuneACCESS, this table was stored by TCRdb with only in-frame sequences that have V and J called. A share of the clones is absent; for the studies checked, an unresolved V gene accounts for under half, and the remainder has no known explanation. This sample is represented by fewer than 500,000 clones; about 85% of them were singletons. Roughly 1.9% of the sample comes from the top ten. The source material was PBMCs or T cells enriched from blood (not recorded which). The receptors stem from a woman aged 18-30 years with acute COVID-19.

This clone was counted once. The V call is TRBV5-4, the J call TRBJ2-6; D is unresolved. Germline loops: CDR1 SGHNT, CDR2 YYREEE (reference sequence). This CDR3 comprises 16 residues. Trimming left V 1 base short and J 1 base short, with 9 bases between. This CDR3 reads CASSLLKNSGANVLTF. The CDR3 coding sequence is TGTGCCAGCAGCTTGCTTAAAAATTCTGGGGCCAACGTCCTGACTTTC.

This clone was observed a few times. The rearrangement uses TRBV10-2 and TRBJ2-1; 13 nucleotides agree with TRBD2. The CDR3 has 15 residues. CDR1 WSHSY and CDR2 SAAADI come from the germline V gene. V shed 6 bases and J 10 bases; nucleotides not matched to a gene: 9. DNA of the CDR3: TGCGCCAGCAGAAAAACTAGCGGGAGGGGACCCGAGCAGTTCTTC. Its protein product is CASRKTSGRGPEQFF.

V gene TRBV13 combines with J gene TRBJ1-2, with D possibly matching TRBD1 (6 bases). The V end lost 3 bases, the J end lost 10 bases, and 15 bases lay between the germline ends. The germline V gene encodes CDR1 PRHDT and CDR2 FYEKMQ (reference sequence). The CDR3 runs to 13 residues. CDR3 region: CASSLAGAYDYTF. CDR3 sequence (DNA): TGTGCCAGCAGCTTGGCAGGGGCATACGACTACACCTTC.

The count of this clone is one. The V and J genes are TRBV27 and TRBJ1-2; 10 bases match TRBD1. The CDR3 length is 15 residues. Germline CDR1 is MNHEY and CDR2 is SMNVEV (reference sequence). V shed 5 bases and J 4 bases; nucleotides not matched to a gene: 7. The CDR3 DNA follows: TGTGCCAGCAGTACCCGACAGGGGGCGGGCTATGGCTACACCTTC. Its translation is CASSTRQGAGYGYTF.

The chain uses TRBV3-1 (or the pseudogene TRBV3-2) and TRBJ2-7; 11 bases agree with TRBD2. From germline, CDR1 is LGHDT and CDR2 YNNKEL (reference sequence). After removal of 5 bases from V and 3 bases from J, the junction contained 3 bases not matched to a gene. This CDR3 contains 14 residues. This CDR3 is CASSIAGGGYEQYF. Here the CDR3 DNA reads TGTGCCAGCAGCATAGCGGGGGGGGGCTACGAGCAGTACTTC.

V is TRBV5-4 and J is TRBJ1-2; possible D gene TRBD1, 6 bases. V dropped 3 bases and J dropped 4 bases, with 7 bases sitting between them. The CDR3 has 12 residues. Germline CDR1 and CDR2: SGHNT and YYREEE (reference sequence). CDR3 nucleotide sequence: TGTGCCAGCAGCTCAGGGGCCTATGGCTACACCTTC. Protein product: CASSSGAYGYTF.

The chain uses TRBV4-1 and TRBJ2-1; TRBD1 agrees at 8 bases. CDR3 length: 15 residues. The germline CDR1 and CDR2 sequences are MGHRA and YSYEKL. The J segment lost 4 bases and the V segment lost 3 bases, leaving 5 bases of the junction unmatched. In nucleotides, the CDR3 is TGCGCCAGCAGCCAGCAGGGGGCGGATTACAATGAGCAGTTCTTC. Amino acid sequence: CASSQQGADYNEQFF.

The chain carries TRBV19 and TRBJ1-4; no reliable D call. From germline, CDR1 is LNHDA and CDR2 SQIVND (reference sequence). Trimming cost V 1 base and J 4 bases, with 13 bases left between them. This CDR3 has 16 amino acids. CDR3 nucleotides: TGTGCCAGTAGTATAGGGGTCGGGAGGCGTAATGAAAAACTGTTTTTT. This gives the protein CASSIGVGRRNEKLFF.

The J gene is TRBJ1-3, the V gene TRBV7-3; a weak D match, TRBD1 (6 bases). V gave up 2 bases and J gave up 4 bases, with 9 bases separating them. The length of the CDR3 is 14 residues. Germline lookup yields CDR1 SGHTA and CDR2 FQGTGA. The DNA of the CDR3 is TGTGCCAGCAGCTTAGGGGGCTCCGGAAACACCATATATTTT. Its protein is CASSLGGSGNTIYF.

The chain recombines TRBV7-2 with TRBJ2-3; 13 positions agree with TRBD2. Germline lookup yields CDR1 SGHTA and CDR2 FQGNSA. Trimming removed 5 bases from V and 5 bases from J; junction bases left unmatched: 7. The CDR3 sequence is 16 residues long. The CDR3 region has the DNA TGTGCCAGCAGCCCAGGACTAGCGGGAGTAGGAGATACGCAGTATTTT. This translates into CASSPGLAGVGDTQYF.

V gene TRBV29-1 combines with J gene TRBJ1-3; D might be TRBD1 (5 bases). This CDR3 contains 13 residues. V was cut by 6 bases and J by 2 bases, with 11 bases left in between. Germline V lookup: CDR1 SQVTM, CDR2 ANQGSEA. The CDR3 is CSVGEVAGNTIYF. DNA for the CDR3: TGCAGCGTAGGGGAAGTGGCTGGAAACACCATATATTTT.

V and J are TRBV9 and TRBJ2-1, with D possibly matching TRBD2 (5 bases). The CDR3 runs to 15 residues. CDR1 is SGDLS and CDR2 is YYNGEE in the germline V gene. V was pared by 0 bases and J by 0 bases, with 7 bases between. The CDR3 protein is CASSVGSGSYNEQFF. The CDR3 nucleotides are TGTGCCAGCAGCGTAGGGAGCGGCTCCTACAATGAGCAGTTCTTC.

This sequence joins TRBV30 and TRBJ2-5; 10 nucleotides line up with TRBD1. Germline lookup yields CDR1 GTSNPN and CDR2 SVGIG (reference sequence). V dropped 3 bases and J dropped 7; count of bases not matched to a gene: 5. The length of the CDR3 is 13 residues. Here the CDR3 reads CAWRGQGSGTQYF. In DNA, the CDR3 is TGTGCCTGGAGGGGACAGGGGTCCGGGACCCAGTACTTC.

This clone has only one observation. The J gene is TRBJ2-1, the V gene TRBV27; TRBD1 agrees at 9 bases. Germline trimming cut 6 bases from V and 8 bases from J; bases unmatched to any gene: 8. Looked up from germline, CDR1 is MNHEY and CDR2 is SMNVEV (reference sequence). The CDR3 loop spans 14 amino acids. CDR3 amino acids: CASSGRDRVYEQFF. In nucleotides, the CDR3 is TGTGCCAGCAGCGGCCGGGACAGGGTATATGAGCAGTTCTTC.

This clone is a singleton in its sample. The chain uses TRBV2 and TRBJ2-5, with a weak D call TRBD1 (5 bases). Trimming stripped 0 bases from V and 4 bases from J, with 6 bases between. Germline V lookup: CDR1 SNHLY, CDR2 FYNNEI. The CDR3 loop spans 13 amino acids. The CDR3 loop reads CASSEADRETQYF. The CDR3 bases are TGTGCCAGCAGTGAAGCAGACAGAGAGACCCAGTACTTC.

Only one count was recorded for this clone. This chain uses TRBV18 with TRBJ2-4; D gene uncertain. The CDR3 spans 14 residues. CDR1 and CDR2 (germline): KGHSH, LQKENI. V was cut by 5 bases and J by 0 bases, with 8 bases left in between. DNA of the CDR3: TGTGCCAGCTCATTTAATTCAGCCAAAAACATTCAGTACTTC. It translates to CASSFNSAKNIQYF.

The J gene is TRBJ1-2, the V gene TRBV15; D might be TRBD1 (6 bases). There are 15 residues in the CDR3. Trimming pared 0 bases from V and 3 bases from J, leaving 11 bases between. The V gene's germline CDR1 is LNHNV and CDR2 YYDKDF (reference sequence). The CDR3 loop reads CATSRDPQGDYGYTF. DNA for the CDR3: TGTGCCACCAGCAGAGATCCACAGGGAGACTATGGCTACACCTTC.